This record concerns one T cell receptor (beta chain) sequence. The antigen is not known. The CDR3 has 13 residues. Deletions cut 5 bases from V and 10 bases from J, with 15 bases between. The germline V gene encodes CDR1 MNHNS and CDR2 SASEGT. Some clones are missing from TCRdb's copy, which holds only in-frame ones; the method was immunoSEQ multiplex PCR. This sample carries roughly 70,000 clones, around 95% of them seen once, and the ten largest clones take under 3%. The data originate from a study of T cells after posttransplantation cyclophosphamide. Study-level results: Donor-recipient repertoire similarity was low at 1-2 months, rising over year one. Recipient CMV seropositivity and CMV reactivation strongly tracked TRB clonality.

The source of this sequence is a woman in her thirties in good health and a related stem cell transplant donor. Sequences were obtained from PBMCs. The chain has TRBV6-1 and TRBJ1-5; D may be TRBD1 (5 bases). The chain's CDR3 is CASSSTGTLPQHF. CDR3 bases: TGTGCCAGCAGTTCCACCGGGACCCTTCCCCAGCATTTT.